The 8 T cell receptor beta chains given below trace back to one sample, sequenced in a study of post-analysis software for immune sequencing data. Broader study findings: In patients, TRBV5-6, TRBV5-1 and TRBV20-1 belonged to five or six TRBV segments found more frequently than in controls.

Their antigens are not known. The authors incorporated unique molecular identifiers into the TCR beta cDNA libraries. One entry per CDR3 protein, called by TCRdb with MiXCR from the PCR reads. The sample has hundreds of thousands of distinct CDR3 sequences; around 27% are singletons. Sequencing was done on a sample of blood. The receptors derive from a girl between 10 and 17 years old with multiple sclerosis.

The sample holds a few counts of this clonotype. The rearrangement links TRBV5-5 to TRBJ2-7; D is perhaps TRBD2 (5 bases). The V gene's germline CDR1 is SGHKS and CDR2 YYEKEE (reference sequence). The V end was cut by 4 bases, the J end by 9 bases, with 17 bases between. The CDR3 sequence is 13 residues long. This chain's CDR3 is CASSPGGPTPQYF. The CDR3 DNA is TGTGCCAGCAGCCCGGGCGGGCCGACCCCGCAGTACTTC. The full variable domain, in which reference TRBV5-5 and TRBJ2-7 provide the parts outside the CDR3, is DAGVTQSPTHLIKTRGQQVTLRCSPISGHKSVSWYQQVLGQGPQFIFQYYEKEERGRGNFPDRFSARQFPNYSSELNVNALLLGDSALYLCASSPGGPTPQYFGPGTRLTVT.

This rearrangement joins TRBV4-3 to TRBJ2-1, with 7 bases fitting TRBD2. J gave up 9 bases and V 4 bases, and 12 bases lay outside the gene matches. CDR1 and CDR2 from the germline V gene are LGHNA and YSLEER. This CDR3 contains 15 residues. Here the CDR3 DNA reads TGCGCCAGCAGCCCCTCTCGCGGGAGACGTGGTGAGCAGTTCTTC. This sequence encodes CASSPSRGRRGEQFF.

There are a few counts of this clonotype. The V gene is TRBV20-1, the J gene TRBJ2-3; TRBD2 matches 8 bases. The CDR3 extends over 15 amino acids. Looked up from germline, CDR1 is DFQATT and CDR2 is SNEGSKA (reference sequence). With 3 bases clipped from V and 0 bases from J, the junction kept 5 bases outside the gene matches. In DNA form, the CDR3 reads TGCAGTGCTAGCGATAGCGGGGTTAGCACAGATACGCAGTATTTT. As protein: CSASDSGVSTDTQYF.

The rearrangement uses TRBV29-1 and TRBJ2-7; D gene unclear. V was cut by 4 bases and J by 9 bases, with 13 bases left in between. The CDR3 has 11 residues. Germline lookup yields CDR1 SQVTM and CDR2 ANQGSEA. CDR3 loop: CSVGRGFRQYF. As DNA, the CDR3 is TGCAGCGTTGGAAGAGGATTTAGGCAGTACTTC.

This clonotype was detected a few times. The chain couples TRBV7-9 to TRBJ2-1, with 9 bases that match TRBD2. The V gene's germline CDR1 is SEHNR and CDR2 FQNEAQ (reference sequence). The CDR3 sequence is 15 residues long. V lost 5 bases, J lost 2 bases, and 4 bases stayed unmatched. DNA for the CDR3: TGTGCCAGCAGCGATAGCGGGAGTGCCTACAATGAGCAGTTCTTC. It translates to CASSDSGSAYNEQFF.

This clonotype came up a few times. This chain joins TRBV7-8 and TRBJ1-2; a weak D match, TRBD1 (6 bases). The CDR3 has 14 residues. V lost 5 bases to trimming and J lost 3 bases, with 13 bases between them. CDR1 and CDR2 from the germline V gene are SGHVS and FQNEAQ. CDR3 region: CASSPRQDYYGYTF. CDR3 DNA: TGTGCCAGCAGCCCGAGACAGGACTACTATGGCTACACCTTC.

This chain joins TRBV15 and TRBJ1-6, with a tentative D call TRBD1 (5 bases). The V and J ends lost 0 bases and 0 bases respectively, with 18 bases between them. This CDR3 region has 20 residues. Looked up from germline, CDR1 is LNHNV and CDR2 is YYDKDF (reference sequence). CDR3 amino acids: CATSREGVSPSSSYNSPLHF. The CDR3 coding sequence is TGTGCCACCAGCAGAGAGGGGGTATCTCCGTCGAGCTCCTATAATTCACCCCTCCACTTT.

The genes are TRBV9 and TRBJ2-1; 9 nucleotides line up with TRBD2. This CDR3 is 17 amino acids long. Germline V gives CDR1 SGDLS, CDR2 YYNGEE. V lost 3 bases, J lost 0 bases, and 7 bases stayed unmatched. The CDR3 is CASSAGSGRFSYNEQFF. CDR3 nucleotides: TGTGCCAGCAGCGCGGGAAGCGGGAGGTTCTCCTACAATGAGCAGTTCTTC.